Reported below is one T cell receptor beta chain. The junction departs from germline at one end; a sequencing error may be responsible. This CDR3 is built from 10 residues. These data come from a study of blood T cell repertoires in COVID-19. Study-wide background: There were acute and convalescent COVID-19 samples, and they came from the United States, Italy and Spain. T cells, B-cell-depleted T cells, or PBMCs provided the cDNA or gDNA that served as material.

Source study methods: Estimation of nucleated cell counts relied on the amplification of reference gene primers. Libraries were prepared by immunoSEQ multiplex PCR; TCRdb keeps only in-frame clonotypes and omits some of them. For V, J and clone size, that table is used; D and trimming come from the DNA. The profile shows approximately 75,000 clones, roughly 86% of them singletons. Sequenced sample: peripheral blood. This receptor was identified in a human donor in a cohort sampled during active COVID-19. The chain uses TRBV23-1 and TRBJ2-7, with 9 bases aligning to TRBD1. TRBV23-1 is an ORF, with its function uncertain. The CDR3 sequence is CASSLGDRAW. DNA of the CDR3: TGCGCCAGCAGTCTTGGGGACAGGGCTTGG.